This TCR beta chain was identified during a study of cytomegalovirus exposure and HLA in healthy donors. 60 Vbeta and 13 Jbeta primers were used in PCR. The protocol was immunoSEQ multiplex PCR, while the TCRdb copy is restricted to in-frame clones and leaves out a portion. The data contain some 160,000 clones, over 80% of them seen just once; the ten biggest clones take up around 1.4%. CDR3 size: 16 residues. V trimming: 3 bases; J trimming: 2 bases; junction bases outside the gene matches: 5. Germline V lookup: CDR1 KGHSH, CDR2 LQKENI. Sequences were obtained from PBMCs. This TCR was sampled from a woman aged 18 to 35 in good health and CMV-seronegative. The chain links TRBV18 to TRBJ1-1; 11 nucleotides align to TRBD1. CDR3 DNA sequence: TGTGCCAGCTCACCCCGGGACAGGGGGGGCAACACTGAAGCTTTCTTT. This encodes CASSPRDRGGNTEAFF.